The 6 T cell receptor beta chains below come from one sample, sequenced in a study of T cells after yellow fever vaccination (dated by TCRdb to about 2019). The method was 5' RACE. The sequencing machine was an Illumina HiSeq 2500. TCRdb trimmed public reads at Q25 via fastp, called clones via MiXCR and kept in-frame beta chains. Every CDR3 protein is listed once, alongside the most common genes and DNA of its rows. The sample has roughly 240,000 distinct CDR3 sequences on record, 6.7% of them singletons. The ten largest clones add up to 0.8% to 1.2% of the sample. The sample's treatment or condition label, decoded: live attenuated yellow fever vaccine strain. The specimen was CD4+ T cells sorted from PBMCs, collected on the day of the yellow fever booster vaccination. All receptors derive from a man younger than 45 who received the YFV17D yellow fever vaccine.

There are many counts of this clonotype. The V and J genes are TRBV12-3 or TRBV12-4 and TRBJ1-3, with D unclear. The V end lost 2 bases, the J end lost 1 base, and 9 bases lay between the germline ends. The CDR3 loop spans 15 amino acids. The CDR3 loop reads CASSLSPGSGNTIYF. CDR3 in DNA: TGTGCCAGCAGTTTATCCCCAGGTTCTGGAAACACCATATATTTT.

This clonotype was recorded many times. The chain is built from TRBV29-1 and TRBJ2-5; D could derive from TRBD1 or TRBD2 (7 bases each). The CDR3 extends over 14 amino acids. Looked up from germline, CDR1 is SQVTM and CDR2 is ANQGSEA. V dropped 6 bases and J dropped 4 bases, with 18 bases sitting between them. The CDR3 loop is CSVRQGGRIETQYF. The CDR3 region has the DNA TGCAGCGTGCGACAGGGAGGGAGGATAGAGACCCAGTACTTC.

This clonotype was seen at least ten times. The CDR3 DNA reads TGTGCCAGCAGCGGGGCGGGGTTTCCATATACGCAGTATTTT. Amino acids: CASSGAGFPYTQYF. V and J are TRBV5-5 and TRBJ2-3; perhaps TRBD2 as D (6 bases). Germline CDR1 SGHKS, CDR2 YYEKEE (reference sequence). CDR3 length: 14 amino acids. Trimming left V 4 bases short and J 7 bases short, with 16 bases between.

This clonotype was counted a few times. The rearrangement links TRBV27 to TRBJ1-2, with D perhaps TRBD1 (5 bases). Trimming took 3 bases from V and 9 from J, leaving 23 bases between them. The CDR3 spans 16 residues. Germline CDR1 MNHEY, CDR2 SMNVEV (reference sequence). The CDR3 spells CASSFLRAPGRGSYTF. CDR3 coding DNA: TGTGCCAGCAGTTTTTTAAGAGCCCCAGGAAGGGGTAGCTACACCTTC.

The CDR3 DNA reads as TGTGCCAGCAGTGTCGGTGGGGCCACAGATACGCAGTATTTT. Translating it yields CASSVGGATDTQYF. The chain couples TRBV2 to TRBJ2-3, with D maybe TRBD1 (5 bases). V was shortened by 4 bases and J by 2 bases, with 10 bases between the two germline ends. The CDR3 is made up of 14 amino acids. CDR1 is SNHLY, CDR2 FYNNEI, per germline.

The CDR3 region is CASSQRTSGASYNEQFF. The CDR3 coding sequence is TGTGCCAGCAGCCAAAGGACTAGCGGAGCCTCCTACAATGAGCAGTTCTTC. The V gene is TRBV14, the J gene TRBJ2-1; 10 bases match TRBD2. Germline trimming cut 2 bases from V and 0 bases from J; bases unmatched to any gene: 4. Germline V gene lookup returns CDR1 SGHDN and CDR2 FVKESK. This CDR3 region has 17 residues.